The 20 T cell receptor beta chains below come from one sample, sequenced in a study of metastatic and nonmetastatic thyroid tumors. Thyroid surgery took place with no prior treatment in any patient. TCRdb recomputed clones from the PCR reads via MiXCR. The table has about 6,400 clones, 31% seen once. Sequencing used tumor tissue. The origin of the receptors is a female donor with papillary thyroid cancer or a benign thyroid nodule (not recorded which). Some clones in this sample may be carry-over from other donors' samples.

This rearrangement joins TRBV3-1 to TRBJ1-2; D is ambiguous. There are 15 residues in the CDR3. CDR1 LGHDT and CDR2 YNNKEL come from the germline V gene (reference sequence). Trimming shortened V by 1 base and J by 4 bases, and 13 bases separated the two germline ends. The CDR3 sequence: CASSQVNSGGYGYTF. DNA for the CDR3: TGTGCCAGCAGCCAAGTGAACAGTGGTGGCTATGGCTACACCTTC.

The chain combines TRBV5-1 with TRBJ2-7; 9 bases agree with TRBD1. The V gene end was trimmed by 2 bases and the J gene end by 0 bases; junction bases not matched to a gene: 6. Germline CDR1 reads SGHRS; CDR2 reads YFSETQ. The CDR3 consists of 16 residues. CDR3 in amino acids: CASSFAGTGSSYEQYF. In DNA form, the CDR3 reads TGCGCCAGCAGCTTTGCCGGGACAGGGAGCTCCTACGAGCAGTACTTC.

This clone has just a few counts. This chain connects TRBV12-3 or TRBV12-4 to TRBJ2-3; 9 bases match TRBD2. The CDR3 sequence is 17 residues long. V dropped 4 bases and J dropped 8; count of bases not matched to a gene: 16. CDR3 nucleotides: TGTGCCAGCAGTTCCGCGGGGGCTAGCGGGACTGGTATTACGCAGTATTTT. It yields the protein CASSSAGASGTGITQYF.

This clone is labeled medium-sized (0.01 to 0.1%). J is TRBJ2-7 and V is TRBV6-1; the D is unclear. This CDR3 region has 14 residues. Per the germline V gene, CDR1 is MNHNS and CDR2 is SASEGT. The germline V and J ends were trimmed by 6 bases and 4 bases, with 16 bases remaining between them. Here the CDR3 reads CASSMVRHGYEQYF. The CDR3 region has the DNA TGTGCCAGCAGCATGGTCCGGCACGGATACGAGCAGTACTTC.

Concerning this clone: The DNA is omitted, as the CDR3 cannot be located on it reliably, and the CDR3 follows TCRdb's listing. This chain uses TRBV28 with TRBJ1-5; the DNA was not used to check the table's D call, TRBD1. The CDR3 spans 17 amino acids, including both terminal residues. Germline assignment: CDR1 MDHEN and CDR2 SYDVKM. This CDR3 is CASSSSLAGEDNQPQHF.

This clone turned up a few times. The chain couples TRBV19 to TRBJ1-1; 7 bases line up with TRBD1. Trimming at V came to 7 bases and at J to 1 base, leaving 9 bases not matched to a gene. Germline values: CDR1 LNHDA, CDR2 SQIVND (reference sequence). This CDR3 has 15 residues. The CDR3 loop reads CASTPTGSGNTEAFF. For the CDR3, the DNA is TGTGCCAGTACCCCGACAGGGTCAGGGAACACTGAAGCTTTCTTT.

The chain couples TRBV12-3 or TRBV12-4 to TRBJ2-2; D possibly corresponds to TRBD1 (5 bases). This CDR3 is 14 amino acids long. The V gene lost 5 bases and the J gene lost 1 base, with 8 bases spanning the gap. The CDR3 region is CASSHGQNTGELFF. CDR3 sequence (DNA): TGTGCCAGCAGTCACGGACAGAACACCGGGGAGCTGTTTTTT.

The gene calls are TRBV11-2 and TRBJ2-2; TRBD2 might be the D (6 bases). CDR1 and CDR2 from the germline V gene are SGHAT and FQNNGV. The CDR3 consists of 18 residues. V lost 3 bases, J lost 3 bases, and 20 bases lay in between. The CDR3 DNA is TGTGCCAGCAGCTTTTTTCTCCGGGGGTCCTTCTACACCGGGGAGCTGTTTTTT. Protein: CASSFFLRGSFYTGELFF.

The chain couples TRBV20-1 to TRBJ2-7; D may be TRBD1 or TRBD2 (5 bases each). This CDR3 spans 12 amino acids. CDR1 is DFQATT and CDR2 is SNEGSKA in the germline V gene (reference sequence). With 4 bases removed from V and 12 bases from J, the gap between germline ends came to 19 bases. CDR3 amino acids: CSATPGATRLYF. As DNA, the CDR3 is TGCAGTGCTACCCCCGGGGCCACCAGGCTGTACTTC.

The rearrangement links TRBV7-3 to TRBJ2-1; 10 nucleotides line up with TRBD2. Germline V gene sequence: CDR1 SGHTA, CDR2 FQGTGA. With 4 bases clipped from V and 5 bases from J, the junction kept 5 bases outside the gene matches. This CDR3 region has 15 residues. The CDR3 region has the DNA TGTGCCAGCAGCTCACGGACTAGCGGACACAATGAGCAGTTCTTC. As protein: CASSSRTSGHNEQFF. Variable domain in full (rest from reference TRBV7-3 and TRBJ2-1): GAGVSQTPSNKVTEKGKYVELRCDPISGHTALYWYRQSLGQGPEFLIYFQGTGAADDSGLPNDRFFAVRPEGSVSTLKIQRTERGDSAVYLCASSSRTSGHNEQFFGPGTRLTVL.

About this clone itself: No conserved phenylalanine or tryptophan is present at the end of the CDR3, so a read error is the likely explanation. The gene calls are TRBV27 and TRBJ2-7, with a weak D call TRBD2 (5 bases). There are 17 residues in the CDR3. Germline CDR1 and CDR2: MNHEY and SMNVEV (reference sequence). Trimming cost V 8 bases and J 1 base, with 24 bases left between them. Here the CDR3 DNA reads TGTGCCAGCGCCCTGGGTTTGAAACGGGAAGCTTCCTACGAGCAGTACTTG. Protein: CASALGLKREASYEQYL.

The sample holds a few counts of this clone. The genes are TRBV7-9 and TRBJ2-7; D unresolved. Germline V gives CDR1 SEHNR, CDR2 FQNEAQ (reference sequence). The CDR3 loop spans 13 amino acids. V lost 4 bases and J 3 bases, leaving 10 bases between the germline ends. The CDR3 loop reads CASSSTPNYEQYF. The DNA for the CDR3 is TGTGCCAGCAGCTCTACCCCGAACTACGAGCAGTACTTC.

Remarks on this clone: The junction departs from the called germline gene at one end, perhaps through a read error. The J gene is TRBJ1-2, the V gene TRBV18, with D tentatively TRBD1 (5 bases). The germline V gene encodes CDR1 KGHSH and CDR2 LQKENI. The CDR3 is 14 amino acids. CDR3 DNA: TGTGCTAGCTCACCGGACAACCAGGGCTATGGCTACACCTTC. Protein: CASSPDNQGYGYTF.

This clone ranks as medium-sized. J is TRBJ1-6 and V is TRBV7-6; TRBD1 matches at 7 bases. The V segment lost 5 bases and the J segment 4 bases; nucleotides outside the gene matches: 2. The length of the CDR3 is 14 residues. Germline CDR1 SGHVS, CDR2 FNYEAQ. As DNA, the CDR3 is TGTGCCAGCAGCGGGACAGAGTATAATTCACCCCTCCACTTT. Encoded protein: CASSGTEYNSPLHF.

This clone was counted ten times or more. The gene calls are TRBV5-4 and TRBJ2-7; D is uncertain. Between the trimmed V and J ends, which lost 4 bases and 3 bases, there was a span of 5 bases. The germline gives CDR1 SGHNT, CDR2 YYREEE (reference sequence). The CDR3 is 11 amino acids. The CDR3 DNA is TGTGCCAGCAGCGCCGGCTACGAGCAGTACTTC. Encoded protein: CASSAGYEQYF.

The chain recombines TRBV28 with TRBJ1-2; TRBD1 aligns across 7 bases. Germline lookup yields CDR1 MDHEN and CDR2 SYDVKM. The CDR3 totals 14 residues. V lost 7 bases to trimming and J lost 4 bases; unmatched junction nucleotides: 9. The CDR3 is CASTRTGVAYGYTF. The CDR3 DNA reads TGTGCCAGCACGAGAACAGGGGTTGCCTATGGCTACACCTTC.

This clone has more than one count but fewer than ten. The chain combines TRBV24-1 with TRBJ2-2; 11 bases fit TRBD2. Germline V gives CDR1 KGHDR, CDR2 SFDVKD. With 4 bases clipped from V and 3 bases from J, the junction kept 3 bases outside the gene matches. The CDR3 is made up of 16 amino acids. As DNA, the CDR3 is TGTGCCACCAGTGACCTAGCGGGAGGTGACACCGGGGAGCTGTTTTTT. Translated, it gives CATSDLAGGDTGELFF.

V is TRBV2 and J is TRBJ1-3; D perhaps matches TRBD1 (5 bases). V was cut by 6 bases and J by 4 bases, with 10 bases left in between. In germline, CDR1 is SNHLY, CDR2 FYNNEI. CDR3 length equals 13 residues. CDR3 sequence (DNA): TGTGCCAGCAGCCAGGGTTCAGGAAACACCATATATTTT. Its protein product is CASSQGSGNTIYF.

In this sample, this clone turned up a few times. The rearrangement joins TRBV6-1 to TRBJ2-6; 10 nucleotides align to TRBD1. The germline V gene has CDR1 MNHNS and CDR2 SASEGT. The CDR3 covers 16 residues. V trimming: 7 bases; J trimming: 2 bases; junction bases outside the gene matches: 5. The CDR3 loop is CASKKTGGTGANVLTF. The CDR3 DNA is TGTGCCAGCAAAAAGACAGGGGGCACTGGGGCCAACGTCCTGACTTTC.

This chain connects TRBV5-1 to TRBJ2-7; TRBD1 matches 7 bases. The CDR3 covers 15 residues. Germline CDR1 is SGHRS and CDR2 is YFSETQ. V gave up 4 bases and J gave up 1 base; unmatched junction bases: 8. The CDR3 sequence: CASSPPTGKSYEQYF. The CDR3 bases are TGCGCCAGCAGCCCCCCGACAGGGAAGTCCTACGAGCAGTACTTC.